This T cell receptor beta chain was found in a study of radiation and T cells in renal cell carcinoma. Study overall: Nephrectomy followed 15 Gy stereotactic body radiation by 4 weeks.

Some clones are missing from TCRdb's copy, which holds only in-frame ones; the method was immunoSEQ multiplex PCR. Of 150,000 or so clones listed, roughly 90% are singletons. Time point given: baseline pretreatment blood. As to treatment: 15 Gy SBRT to primary tumor, nephrectomy 4 weeks later. Serial blood draws occurred at baseline and 2 and 4 weeks post-SBRT. Clear cell pathology was present in this patient's renal cell carcinoma. CDR3 length equals 13 residues. Germline assignment: CDR1 KGHSH and CDR2 LQKENI. V dropped 5 bases and J dropped 1 base, with 8 bases sitting between them. Overall study results and limits: Top tumor clonotypes rose in blood 2 weeks post-radiation, then contracted.

This clone was seen a handful of times. Its specificity is unknown. The sequence came from a woman aged 45-59 years with renal cell carcinoma. This chain connects TRBV18 to TRBJ1-1; no reliable D call. The source material was blood, sampled from a patient whose treatment included radiotherapy and nephrectomy. The CDR3 region is CASSESGNTEAFF. Written as DNA, the CDR3 is TGTGCCAGCTCAGAGTCAGGGAACACTGAAGCTTTCTTT.